This T cell receptor beta chain was sequenced for a study of human T cells and chemical hapten exposure. Across the study: On roughly 2 cm by roughly 2 cm of upper inner arm skin, sensitization was performed with 2% DPC. Study findings and constraints: Patch test score rose with PT1 expanded TCRs, significant at 8, 16, 32, not 4.

Library preparation tagged each individual cDNA molecule with a unique molecular identifier. From the RACE reads, TCRdb called clonotypes with MiXCR, one entry per CDR3 protein. The sample lists 150,000 to 200,000 distinct CDR3 sequences; 30% were seen once. J lost 7 bases, V lost 5 bases, and 10 bases had no gene match. Germline values: CDR1 SGHTA, CDR2 FQGNSA. The CDR3 contains 16 residues. Time point of the sample: pre-sensitization, week 0. As to treatment: therapeutic diphenylcyclopropenone sensitization with weekly scalp DPC. A note on this clonotype: Its antigen remains unidentified.

The chain is built from TRBV7-2 and TRBJ1-6; 8 bases are shared with TRBD1. The specimen was whole blood, collected in connection with sensitization to the hapten diphenylcyclopropenone (DPC). The clonotype was recovered from a woman aged 25 to 45 with alopecia areata. Some clones in this sample may be carry-over from other donors' samples. CDR3 coding DNA: TGTGCCAGCAGCACGACCCGGGACAGGCTGAATTCACCCCTCCACTTT. Translating gives CASSTTRDRLNSPLHF.